One T cell receptor (beta chain) is described in this entry. This record belongs to a study of blood T cell repertoires in COVID-19. Turning to the study itself: Collection of acute and convalescent COVID-19 samples took place in the United States, Italy and Spain. The cDNA or gDNA used as material had been derived from T cells, B-cell-depleted T cells, or PBMCs.

As originally analysed: Nucleated cell counts were estimated from reference gene primer amplification. TCRdb's table, derived via immunoSEQ multiplex PCR, lists solely in-frame clones and lacks some. The V and J calls and clone size come from that table; D and trimming were worked out from the DNA. Of some 99,000 clones listed, over 80% are singletons. Germline values: CDR1 ENHRY, CDR2 SYGVKD. The V end lost 0 bases, the J end lost 3 bases, and 11 bases lay between the germline ends. The CDR3 runs 16 residues. The source is a woman aged 55-69 years with acute or convalescent COVID-19. The V call is TRBV10-3, the J call TRBJ2-2, with TRBD1 as a possible D gene (6 bases). Sequencing used peripheral blood. The CDR3 sequence is CAISESQGPDTGELFF. In DNA, the CDR3 is TGTGCCATCAGTGAGTCACAGGGTCCGGACACCGGGGAGCTGTTTTTT.